The 21 T cell receptor beta chains in this list originate from one sample, sequenced in a study of T cells in Graves' hyperthyroidism and ophthalmopathy. Regions amplified from RNA transcripts were the TCR beta CDR3 regions. With the HTBI primer set, the TCR CDR3 went through a first round of RT-PCR. TCRdb ran MiXCR on the multiplex PCR reads and lists one entry per CDR3 protein. This sample has around 600,000 distinct CDR3 sequences, with less than 45% found just once. Sequenced material: peripheral blood or thyroid tissue (not recorded which). The receptors were gathered from an adult man with Graves' disease, either hyperthyroidism or ophthalmopathy (not recorded which).

In the case of this clonotype: A read error may produce the germline difference seen at one junction end. This chain joins TRBV10-3 and TRBJ1-2, with 7 positions matching TRBD1. CDR1 is ENHRY and CDR2 is SYGVKD in the germline V gene. This CDR3 comprises 15 residues. The CDR3 reads CASSEGQGGVYGYTF. CDR3 coding DNA: TGTGCCAGCAGTGAAGGGCAGGGGGGCGTCTATGGCTACACCTTC.

This clonotype was picked up a small number of times. The V and J genes are TRBV2 and TRBJ1-5; D remains ambiguous. The CDR3 is 13 amino acids. Per germline, CDR1 SNHLY and CDR2 FYNNEI. Trimming removed 6 bases at V and 1 base at J, with 7 bases between. The CDR3 region has the DNA TGTGCCAGCAGATTAGACAGCAATCAGCCCCAGCATTTT. Encoded protein: CASRLDSNQPQHF.

This sequence joins TRBV29-1 and TRBJ1-3, with a weak D call TRBD1 (6 bases). CDR3 length: 13 amino acids. Germline CDR1 and CDR2: SQVTM and ANQGSEA. Trimming stripped 5 bases from V and 7 bases from J, with 15 bases between. The CDR3 DNA reads as TGCAGCGTTCCGGGACAAAGTCAGAACACCATATATTTT. This encodes CSVPGQSQNTIYF.

This clonotype appeared a few times. J is TRBJ2-3 and V is TRBV29-1; either TRBD1 or TRBD2 may fit D (5 bases each). This CDR3 is built from 13 residues. V was clipped by 4 bases and J by 3 bases, with 11 bases between them. Germline lookup yields CDR1 SQVTM and CDR2 ANQGSEA. CDR3 in DNA: TGCAGCGTTGGGGGGAGTCCGACAGATACGCAGTATTTT. This sequence encodes CSVGGSPTDTQYF.

This clonotype was detected only a few times. Because it lacks the conserved phenylalanine or tryptophan at the end, this CDR3 is likely a read error. This sequence joins TRBV20-1 and TRBJ1-2; a weak D match, TRBD1 (5 bases). The CDR3 consists of 13 residues. The germline CDR1 and CDR2 sequences are DFQATT and SNEGSKA (reference sequence). V was clipped by 0 bases and J by 4 bases, with 9 bases between them. The CDR3 reads CSARDPGVYGYTL. DNA for the CDR3: TGCAGTGCTAGAGATCCGGGGGTCTATGGCTACACCCTC.

Points on this clonotype: This sequence may be a read error, since a much larger clone differs from it by one base. The gene calls are TRBV7-9 and TRBJ1-1; 10 nucleotides match TRBD1. Germline V lookup: CDR1 SEHNR, CDR2 FQNEAQ (reference sequence). V lost 8 bases to trimming and J lost 3 bases; unmatched junction nucleotides: 6. The CDR3 is 14 residues long. CDR3 loop: CASGYGTGDTEAFF. The CDR3 bases are TGTGCCAGCGGCTACGGGACAGGGGACACTGAAGCTTTCTTT.

This clonotype was found a few times. This chain connects TRBV5-1 to TRBJ1-1, with D possibly TRBD1 on 6 matching bases. Trimming took off 3 bases at V and 4 bases at J, with 10 bases between the two ends. The V gene's germline CDR1 is SGHRS and CDR2 YFSETQ. The CDR3 has 13 amino acids. CDR3 nucleotides: TGCGCCAGCAGCTCAGGGGATAGCACTGAAGCTTTCTTT. Translation: CASSSGDSTEAFF.

The gene calls are TRBV11-2 and TRBJ1-5; D gene ambiguous. The CDR3 is made up of 13 amino acids. Germline V lookup: CDR1 SGHAT, CDR2 FQNNGV. CDR3 sequence (DNA): TGTGCTAGGCTTGGGTCCAGCAATCAGCCCCAGCATTTT. It specifies CARLGSSNQPQHF.

On this clonotype itself: Mismatch with germline at one junction end may stem from a read error. The chain combines TRBV9 with TRBJ1-1; weak D call: TRBD1 (6 bases). CDR1 and CDR2 (germline): SGDLS, YYNGEE. CDR3 length: 15 residues. DNA for the CDR3: TGTGCCAGCAGCCATGGGCAGGGGAGGGGTCCTGAAACTTTCTTT. Protein sequence: CASSHGQGRGPETFF.

J is TRBJ1-4 and V is TRBV15; 10 bases line up with TRBD1. The V segment lost 11 bases and the J segment 1 base; nucleotides outside the gene matches: 1. This CDR3 region has 13 residues. The V gene's germline CDR1 is LNHNV and CDR2 YYDKDF (reference sequence). In DNA, the CDR3 is TGTGCCGACAGGGGGCGAACTAATGAAAAACTGTTTTTT. It is translated as CADRGRTNEKLFF.

In its sample, this clonotype was seen a few times. The chain recombines TRBV9 with TRBJ2-7; tentatively, D is TRBD1 (5 bases). V was cut by 0 bases and J by 6 bases, with 10 bases left in between. CDR3 length: 13 residues. Per germline, CDR1 SGDLS and CDR2 YYNGEE. The CDR3 DNA follows: TGTGCCAGCAGCGTAGGAGTAACAGGCGAGCAGTACTTC. Its protein product is CASSVGVTGEQYF.

In the case of this clonotype: This may be a read error: a much more frequent sequence differs by one nucleotide. The chain employs TRBV19 and TRBJ1-3, with TRBD1 as a possible D gene (5 bases). This CDR3 has 13 amino acids. Germline V lookup: CDR1 LNHDA, CDR2 SQIVND (reference sequence). The CDR3: CTSSQDSGNTIYF. As DNA, the CDR3 is TGTACCAGTTCACAGGACTCTGGAAACACCATATATTTT.

In its sample, this clonotype was seen many times. The chain carries TRBV25-1 and TRBJ2-1; D is uncertain. There are 15 residues in the CDR3. Trimming removed 3 bases from V and 6 bases from J, with 15 bases in between. The germline V gene encodes CDR1 MGHDK and CDR2 SYGVNS. For the CDR3, the DNA is TGTGCCAGCAGTGATCTCGGGCCAAGAGGCAATGAGCAGTTCTTC. As protein: CASSDLGPRGNEQFF.

The DNA for the CDR3 is TGTGCCATCAGCCGAGTTGACAGGGATCATAATTCACCCCTCCACTTT. This sequence encodes CAISRVDRDHNSPLHF. This chain joins TRBV10-3 and TRBJ1-6, with TRBD1 identical over 7 bases. The CDR3 is 16 residues long. CDR1 and CDR2 (germline): ENHRY, SYGVKD. Germline trimming cut 6 bases from V and 5 bases from J; bases unmatched to any gene: 10.

This clonotype occurred many times. The chain carries TRBV7-9 and TRBJ2-7; 9 nucleotides align to TRBD2. The V gene's germline CDR1 is SEHNR and CDR2 FQNEAQ (reference sequence). Losses at the gene ends were 3 bases for V and 2 bases for J; bases not matched to a gene: 5. The CDR3 sequence is 15 residues long. The DNA for the CDR3 is TGTGCCAGCAGCTTCGCCCTAGCGGGGACCTACGAGCAGTACTTC. Its protein product is CASSFALAGTYEQYF.

This clonotype was found many times. The gene calls are TRBV7-8 and TRBJ2-7, with 8 positions matching TRBD2. There are 13 residues in the CDR3. Trimming cost V 5 bases and J 3 bases; bases outside gene matches: 3. Germline lookup yields CDR1 SGHVS and CDR2 FQNEAQ. The CDR3 DNA sequence: TGTGCCAGCAGCGACCTAGCGGGCTACGAGCAGTACTTC. As protein: CASSDLAGYEQYF.

V and J are TRBV7-2 and TRBJ2-7; D ambiguous. Per the germline V gene, CDR1 is SGHTA and CDR2 is FQGNSA. Trimming removed 5 bases at V and 6 bases at J, with 11 bases between. The CDR3 totals 12 residues. The CDR3 nucleotides are TGTGCCAGCAGCCTAGGGTCTAGCGAGCAGTACTTC. This encodes CASSLGSSEQYF. Based on the CDR3 plus reference TRBV7-2 and TRBJ2-7, the full variable domain is GAGVSQSPSNKVTEKGKDVELRCDPISGHTALYWYRQSLGQGLEFLIYFQGNSAPDKSGLPSDRFSAERTGGSVSTLTIQRTQQEDSAVYLCASSLGSSEQYFGPGTRLTVT.

In its sample, this clonotype was seen a few times. The chain couples TRBV5-1 to TRBJ1-2; D is perhaps TRBD1 (5 bases). Deletions cut 4 bases from V and 4 bases from J, with 26 bases between. Germline V gene sequence: CDR1 SGHRS, CDR2 YFSETQ. This CDR3 comprises 18 residues. The CDR3 sequence is CASSLRSPQLTGLYGYTF. The CDR3, as DNA: TGCGCCAGCAGCCTCCGTAGCCCCCAATTAACAGGACTCTATGGCTACACCTTC.

The chain uses TRBV2 and TRBJ1-1, with a tentative D call TRBD1 (5 bases). CDR3 size: 14 residues. From germline, CDR1 is SNHLY and CDR2 FYNNEI. Trimming shortened V by 7 bases and J by 5 bases, and 17 bases separated the two germline ends. CDR3 sequence: CASTGDSVVTEAFF. The CDR3 bases are TGTGCCAGCACGGGAGACAGCGTCGTAACTGAAGCTTTCTTT.

This clonotype has ten or more counts. V gene TRBV6-1 combines with J gene TRBJ2-7; D not resolved. In germline, CDR1 is MNHNS, CDR2 SASEGT. The V gene lost 0 bases and the J gene lost 3 bases, with 6 bases spanning the gap. The CDR3 is 13 residues long. The CDR3 sequence is CASSEAAGYEQYF. In DNA form, the CDR3 reads TGTGCCAGCAGTGAAGCGGCAGGCTACGAGCAGTACTTC.

This rearrangement joins TRBV5-1 to TRBJ1-6, with TRBD1 matching 8 bases. CDR3 length: 14 residues. With 7 bases clipped from V and 5 bases from J, the junction kept 5 bases outside the gene matches. Germline values: CDR1 SGHRS, CDR2 YFSETQ. The CDR3 sequence is CASAQGDDNSPLHF. The CDR3 DNA sequence: TGCGCCAGCGCACAGGGGGACGATAATTCACCCCTCCACTTT.